What follows are 5 T cell receptor beta chains derived from one specimen sequenced in a study of identical twins' blood T cells. TCRdb recomputed calls from the 5' RACE reads with MiXCR, one row per CDR3 protein. The sample lists 350,000 to 450,000 distinct CDR3 sequences, over 25% occurring once. Sequences were obtained from PBMCs. These receptors originate from a woman between 18 and 50 years old in good health.

This clonotype was detected many times. The chain recombines TRBV6-1 with TRBJ2-2, with D perhaps matching TRBD2 (6 bases). The V and J ends lost 2 bases and 6 bases respectively, with 13 bases between them. The CDR3 runs to 15 residues. In germline, CDR1 is MNHNS, CDR2 SASEGT. CDR3 in DNA: TGTGCCAGCAGTGAAAAATCGGGAGCGGCCGGGGAGCTGTTTTTT. Translation gives CASSEKSGAAGELFF.

This clonotype appeared a few times. The chain couples TRBV29-1 to TRBJ1-1; D is uncertain. Per germline, CDR1 SQVTM and CDR2 ANQGSEA. The CDR3 contains 11 residues. The CDR3 DNA reads TGCTATGTCCGCTATGGCACTGAAGCTTTCTTT. The encoded protein is CYVRYGTEAFF.

This clonotype appeared a few times. This chain uses TRBV20-1 with TRBJ1-3, with D uncertain. The CDR3 is 14 amino acids. Trimming pared 6 bases from V and 4 bases from J, leaving 16 bases between. Germline-derived CDR1 and CDR2 are DFQATT and SNEGSKA (reference sequence). For the CDR3, the DNA is TGCAGTGCCCTCACGCCCCTAGCGGGAAACACCATATATTTT. This gives the protein CSALTPLAGNTIYF.

As for this clonotype: With a much larger clone just one base away, this may be a read error. The chain links TRBV29-1 to TRBJ2-5, with no clear D. The length of the CDR3 is 13 residues. CDR1 and CDR2 (germline): SQVTM, ANQGSEA. V was cut by 0 bases and J by 5 bases, with 10 bases left in between. The CDR3 sequence: CSVEDVNRETQYF. The CDR3 DNA reads TGCAGCGTTGAAGATGTGAATCGGGAGACCCAGTACTTC.

The V and J genes are TRBV5-1 and TRBJ1-3, with 9 bases aligning to TRBD1. The CDR3 consists of 16 residues. V lost 4 bases to trimming and J lost 0 bases; unmatched junction nucleotides: 5. The germline CDR1 and CDR2 sequences are SGHRS and YFSETQ. CDR3 amino acids: CASSPDRGISGNTIYF. CDR3 sequence (DNA): TGCGCCAGCAGCCCGGACAGGGGAATCTCTGGAAACACCATATATTTT.